This T cell receptor beta chain was sequenced for a study of blood T cell repertoires in COVID-19. Germline assignment: CDR1 LNHNV and CDR2 YYDKDF (reference sequence). This CDR3 comprises 14 residues. Trimming cost V 1 base and J 6 bases; bases outside gene matches: 3. Here immunoSEQ multiplex PCR was the method, and the copy in TCRdb shows in-frame clones only, minus some. Among some 97,000 clones listed, about nine tenths were seen once. The sample taken for sequencing was peripheral blood. The origin of this receptor is a man in his sixties with acute or convalescent COVID-19. This sequence joins TRBV15 and TRBJ1-2; 9 positions agree with TRBD1. CDR3 residues: CATSRGDRVDGYTF. CDR3 in DNA: TGTGCCACCAGCAGAGGGGACAGGGTGGATGGCTACACCTTC.